What follows are 8 T cell receptor beta chains derived from one specimen sequenced in a study of blood T cell repertoires in COVID-19. Assay: immunoSEQ multiplex PCR; the TCRdb copy retains only in-frame clones and omits some. The table has nearly 40,000 clones, around 83% seen once. The sequenced material came from peripheral blood. These receptors all come from a middle-aged man in a cohort sampled during active COVID-19.

The genes are TRBV27 and TRBJ2-1; 10 nucleotides line up with TRBD2. The ends lost 3 bases at V and 4 bases at J; junction bases unmatched: 0. The length of the CDR3 is 14 residues. Germline V CDR1 and CDR2: MNHEY, SMNVEV (reference sequence). CDR3 nucleotide sequence: TGTGCCAGCAGTTTTAGCGGGGGGTACAATGAGCAGTTCTTC. Its protein product is CASSFSGGYNEQFF.

The CDR3 is CASSYTAVRGYNEQFF. The CDR3 DNA reads as TGTGCCAGCAGTTACACAGCGGTTCGGGGGTACAATGAGCAGTTCTTC. This sequence joins TRBV6-5 and TRBJ2-1; possible D gene TRBD2, 6 bases. Per the germline V gene, CDR1 is MNHEY and CDR2 is SVGAGI. The CDR3 loop spans 16 amino acids. Trimming stripped 2 bases from V and 4 bases from J, with 15 bases between.

The chain employs TRBV12-2 and TRBJ2-7; the table's D gene call, TRBD1, was not cross checked with the DNA. TRBV12-2 is a listed pseudogene. The CDR3 is 12 amino acids. This CDR3 reads CASRLPGPREYV. The CDR3 DNA sequence: TGTGCAAGTCGCCTCCCGGGTCCCAGGGAGTACGTC.

The rearrangement links TRBV30 to TRBJ1-6; D not certain. Germline CDR1 and CDR2: GTSNPN and SVGIG (reference sequence). CDR3 length: 14 residues. Trimming took 2 bases from V and 10 from J, leaving 15 bases between them. DNA of the CDR3: TGTGCCTGGAGTACGGGATTCGCTCGATCACCCCTCCACTTT. Amino acid sequence: CAWSTGFARSPLHF.

The gene calls are TRBV27 and TRBJ2-3; 10 bases are a match to TRBD2. The CDR3 runs to 17 residues. The germline V gene encodes CDR1 MNHEY and CDR2 SMNVEV (reference sequence). The trim removed 4 bases at V and 3 bases at J, leaving 10 bases unmatched. The CDR3 here is CASSSLWASGSTDTQYF. The DNA of the CDR3 is TGTGCCAGCAGTTCCCTTTGGGCTAGCGGGAGTACAGATACGCAGTATTTT.

The chain couples TRBV5-3 to TRBJ2-7; 10 bases agree with TRBD1. TRBV5-3 counts as an open reading frame of uncertain function. There are 20 residues in the CDR3. Trimming removed 4 bases from V and 0 bases from J; junction bases left unmatched: 19. The CDR3 reads CARSVLTRDRGTFHSYEQYV. CDR3 bases: TGTGCCAGAAGCGTATTAACCCGGGACAGGGGTACTTTTCACTCCTACGAGCAGTACGTC.

Regarding this clone: The same CDR3 can be traced to other DNA sequences in this sample. This chain joins TRBV2 and TRBJ2-1, with 7 bases fitting TRBD2. V was clipped by 2 bases and J by 4 bases; unmatched bases: 5. CDR3 length equals 15 residues. Per germline, CDR1 SNHLY and CDR2 FYNNEI. The CDR3, as DNA: TGTGCCAGCAGTGAATGGCGGGAGTTGTACAATGAGCAGTTCTTC. Amino acid sequence: CASSEWRELYNEQFF.

J is TRBJ1-1 and V is TRBV4-3, with TRBD1 matching 9 bases. The trim removed 0 bases at V and 5 bases at J, leaving 7 bases unmatched. This CDR3 is 16 amino acids long. Germline V gene sequence: CDR1 LGHNA, CDR2 YSLEER. CDR3 sequence: CASSQEAGTGRTEAFF. CDR3 DNA: TGCGCCAGCAGCCAAGAAGCCGGGACAGGGCGAACTGAAGCTTTCTTT.